These 29 T cell receptor beta chains came from one sample sequenced in a study of kidney transplant recipient with SARS-CoV-2 infection (dated by TCRdb to about 2021). Read against the paper, the sample's time point label means: pre-pandemic baseline sample and day 111 after first positive SARS-CoV-2 test. TCRdb records Illumina MiSeq as the sequencer. TCRdb redid the processing of the public reads, applying fastp at Q25 and MiXCR, and retained in-frame beta chains. Here each entry gathers all rows of one CDR3 protein and keeps the most common genes and DNA. The sample contains approximately 250,000 distinct CDR3 sequences, 29% of them found a single time. The leading ten clones occupy under 9.5% of the sample. The material sequenced was a blood sample, taken at baseline and on day 111 from a kidney transplant recipient. These TCRs come from a young adult male patient who had COVID-19 and was a kidney transplant recipient. Donor T cells from the graft may be present among the T cells after a transplant.

Only a few counts were recorded for this clonotype. The chain couples TRBV5-6 to TRBJ2-5, with 8 bases identical to TRBD1. V trimming: 1 base; J trimming: 4 bases; junction bases outside the gene matches: 21. This CDR3 has 20 residues. CDR1 is SGHDT, CDR2 YYEEEE, per germline. The CDR3 loop reads CASSLKAGAGGSVRAETQYF. In nucleotides, the CDR3 is TGTGCCAGCAGCTTGAAAGCCGGGGCAGGGGGCTCCGTTCGGGCAGAGACCCAGTACTTC. Combining the CDR3 with reference TRBV5-6 and TRBJ2-5 gives the whole variable domain DAGVTQSPTHLIKTRGQQVTLRCSPKSGHDTVSWYQQALGQGPQFIFQYYEEEERQRGNFPDRFSGHQFPNYSSELNVNALLLGDSALYLCASSLKAGAGGSVRAETQYFGPGTRLLVL.

This clonotype showed up many times. The chain has TRBV30 and TRBJ1-2, with D possibly matching TRBD1 (5 bases). This CDR3 is 16 amino acids long. Germline CDR1 GTSNPN, CDR2 SVGIG (reference sequence). Between the trimmed V and J ends, which lost 5 bases and 5 bases, there was a span of 24 bases. CDR3 protein: CAWSLPGQGGKYGYTF. DNA of the CDR3: TGTGCCTGGTCCCTCCCTGGCCAGGGAGGCAAGTATGGCTACACCTTC.

For this clonotype: A much larger clone lies a single base off, so this may be a read error. This is likely a read error, given that the CDR3 carries no conserved phenylalanine or tryptophan at its end. The chain uses TRBV9 and TRBJ1-2; D is ambiguous. CDR3 length equals 14 residues. The V gene's germline CDR1 is SGDLS and CDR2 YYNGEE. With 6 bases removed from V and 7 bases from J, the gap between germline ends came to 19 bases. In DNA, the CDR3 is TGTGCCAGCACCTTCGGCGCCGCAAACGGTGGCTACACCTCC. Amino acid sequence: CASTFGAANGGYTS.

Notes on this clonotype: One base away lies a much larger clone, so this may be a sequencing read error. The CDR3 DNA is TGCAATGCTACCAGTGAGCTGTTTCGAAAGACCTATGGCTACACCTTC. Amino acid sequence: CNATSELFRKTYGYTF. The genes are TRBV20-1 and TRBJ1-2; no clear D. This CDR3 is 16 amino acids long. CDR1 is DFQATT, CDR2 SNEGSKA, per germline (reference sequence).

The chain recombines TRBV7-9 with TRBJ2-5, with unresolved D. The CDR3 loop spans 16 amino acids. Germline-derived CDR1 and CDR2 are SEHNR and FQNEAQ (reference sequence). V lost 1 base and J lost 7, with 19 bases in between. Written as DNA, the CDR3 is TGTGCCAGCAGCTTAGAGGGTTCTACACTCCTTGGGACCCAGTACTTC. This gives the protein CASSLEGSTLLGTQYF. Based on the CDR3 plus reference TRBV7-9 and TRBJ2-5, the full variable domain is DTGVSQNPRHKITKRGQNVTFRCDPISEHNRLYWYRQTLGQGPEFLTYFQNEAQLEKSRLLSDRFSAERPKGSFSTLEIQRTEQGDSAMYLCASSLEGSTLLGTQYFGPGTRLLVL.

This clonotype has just a few counts. This chain uses TRBV19 with TRBJ2-1; D might be TRBD1 or TRBD2, each matching 6 bases. V lost 5 bases, J lost 8 bases, and 19 bases lay in between. The CDR3 runs 15 residues. The germline V gene encodes CDR1 LNHDA and CDR2 SQIVND (reference sequence). The CDR3 coding sequence is TGTGCCAGTAGTCCAGACAAAGGGGGGCACGATGAGCAGTTCTTC. It is translated as CASSPDKGGHDEQFF.

This clonotype was observed a few times. Here the CDR3 DNA reads TGTGCCTGGAGTCCGAGGAGTCGGGCTTCTGGGTCCTACAATGAGCAGTTCTTC. It specifies CAWSPRSRASGSYNEQFF. J is TRBJ2-1 and V is TRBV30; D unclear. V was cut by 2 bases and J by 1 base, with 21 bases left in between. From germline, CDR1 is GTSNPN and CDR2 SVGIG (reference sequence). This CDR3 is built from 18 residues.

This clonotype was counted at least ten times. The chain combines TRBV9 with TRBJ1-6; perhaps TRBD1 as D (6 bases). This CDR3 spans 10 amino acids. Trimming left V 4 bases short and J 13 bases short, with 6 bases between. Germline V CDR1 and CDR2: SGDLS, YYNGEE. The CDR3 region has the DNA TGTGCCAGCAGCAGGGGGCCCCTCCACTTT. This encodes CASSRGPLHF.

As concerns this clonotype: A much bigger clone sits one base away, suggesting this may be a read error. The chain combines TRBV12-3 or TRBV12-4 with TRBJ1-3; 7 nucleotides align to TRBD1. The CDR3 is 15 amino acids. DNA of the CDR3: TGTGCCAGCAGCGAACAGGGGTCAAGTGGAACCACCATATATTTT. Its protein product is CASSEQGSSGTTIYF.

To note about this clonotype: Just one base apart from a much larger clone, this may be a read error. CDR3 nucleotide sequence: TGCAGCATCTGGACAGGCTACGAGCAGTACTTC. Amino acid sequence: CSIWTGYEQYF. V gene TRBV29-1 combines with J gene TRBJ2-7; 7 bases line up with TRBD1. Germline V lookup: CDR1 SQVTM, CDR2 ANQGSEA. This CDR3 comprises 11 residues. Germline trimming cut 8 bases from V and 3 bases from J; bases unmatched to any gene: 4.

This clonotype appeared a few times. The chain recombines TRBV12-3 or TRBV12-4 with TRBJ2-1, with 10 bases fitting TRBD1. V was clipped by 1 base and J by 8 bases; unmatched bases: 8. This CDR3 spans 16 amino acids. This CDR3 is CASSLGGQGVLDEQFF. The CDR3 DNA reads TGTGCCAGCAGTTTAGGAGGACAGGGGGTTTTGGATGAGCAGTTCTTC.

V gene TRBV30 combines with J gene TRBJ2-3; the match to TRBD1 covers 7 bases. This CDR3 is 13 amino acids long. V dropped 5 bases and J dropped 5; count of bases not matched to a gene: 7. The germline V gene has CDR1 GTSNPN and CDR2 SVGIG (reference sequence). The CDR3 nucleotides read TGTGCCTGGTCCTACCGGGACAGAGATACGCAGTATTTT. This translates into CAWSYRDRDTQYF. Looking up the rest from reference TRBV30 and TRBJ2-3 gives the full variable domain: SQTIHQWPATLVQPVGSPLSLECTVEGTSNPNLYWYRQAAGRGLQLLFYSVGIGQISSEVPQNLSASRPQDRQFILSSKKLLLSDSGFYLCAWSYRDRDTQYFGPGTRLTVL.

This clonotype was observed many times. A junction end diverges from the germline sequence, so it may reflect a read error. This chain connects TRBV2 to TRBJ1-2; D gene ambiguous. Looked up from germline, CDR1 is SNHLY and CDR2 is FYNNEI. This CDR3 spans 13 amino acids. CDR3: CASTEDQLYGYTF. In DNA form, the CDR3 reads TGTGCCAGCACTGAAGATCAGCTTTATGGCTACACCTTC.

As regards this clonotype: This may be a read error, as it is one base from a much larger clone. The chain links TRBV5-5 to TRBJ1-2; D ambiguous. The CDR3 extends over 16 amino acids. Germline assignment: CDR1 SGHKS and CDR2 YYEKEE (reference sequence). V was shortened by 7 bases and J by 7 bases, with 26 bases between the two germline ends. CDR3 residues: CASQVSVSRKTCGYTF. DNA for the CDR3: TGTGCCAGCCAAGTATCTGTCTCGCGAAAGACCTGTGGCTACACCTTC.

The table lists this clonotype with many counts. This chain connects TRBV30 to TRBJ1-1, with 9 bases that match TRBD1. The CDR3 consists of 14 residues. Germline loops: CDR1 GTSNPN, CDR2 SVGIG (reference sequence). Trimming took 0 bases from V and 6 from J; bases not matched to a gene: 5. CDR3 sequence (DNA): TGTGCCTGGAGTGTAGGGACAGGGTTCGCTGAAGCTTTCTTT. Translated: CAWSVGTGFAEAFF.

This clonotype was counted ten times or more. This chain uses TRBV5-4 with TRBJ1-2; D gene ambiguous. Trimming removed 5 bases from V and 4 bases from J, with 15 bases in between. Germline V gives CDR1 SGHNT, CDR2 YYREEE (reference sequence). This CDR3 has 14 amino acids. The CDR3 protein is CASRREGAPYGYTF. The CDR3 DNA reads as TGTGCCAGCAGGCGGGAGGGAGCCCCCTATGGCTACACCTTC.

The table lists this clonotype with many counts. The gene calls are TRBV3-1 and TRBJ2-5; no firm D call. The CDR3 is 17 residues long. Germline lookup yields CDR1 LGHDT and CDR2 YNNKEL (reference sequence). Trimming pared 5 bases from V and 5 bases from J, leaving 24 bases between. This CDR3 is CASSDFGPISFSETQYF. In nucleotides, the CDR3 is TGTGCCAGCAGCGACTTCGGTCCCATTTCTTTCTCTGAGACCCAGTACTTC.

About this clonotype itself: A much bigger clone sits one base away, suggesting this may be a read error. The chain carries TRBV5-6 and TRBJ1-4, with 7 bases that match TRBD1. The CDR3 is 14 residues long. Germline V gives CDR1 SGHDT, CDR2 YYEEEE. The CDR3 region is CANSTRTGGEKLFF. The CDR3 DNA is TGTGCCAACAGCACCCGGACAGGTGGTGAAAAACTGTTTTTT.

Ten or more counts support this clonotype. The genes are TRBV5-1 and TRBJ2-5; 12 nucleotides line up with TRBD1. Germline trimming cut 6 bases from V and 5 bases from J; bases unmatched to any gene: 5. Germline V gives CDR1 SGHRS, CDR2 YFSETQ. The CDR3 runs to 14 residues. The CDR3 protein is CASTGTGGFETQYF. DNA of the CDR3: TGCGCCAGCACCGGGACAGGGGGCTTCGAGACCCAGTACTTC.

This clonotype was seen repeatedly, ten times or more. This rearrangement joins TRBV13 to TRBJ1-2; 7 bases map to TRBD1. The V gene end was trimmed by 0 bases and the J gene end by 4 bases; junction bases not matched to a gene: 11. Germline CDR1 PRHDT, CDR2 FYEKMQ (reference sequence). The CDR3 consists of 17 residues. The CDR3 DNA is TGTGCCAGCAGCTTAGGCCGGGACAGTCCGTCCATCTATGGCTACACCTTC. Its protein is CASSLGRDSPSIYGYTF.

V is TRBV10-1 and J is TRBJ1-2; D is unresolved. V lost 5 bases and J 4 bases, leaving 23 bases between the germline ends. From germline, CDR1 is WNHNN and CDR2 SYGVQD (reference sequence). The length of the CDR3 is 17 residues. CDR3 loop: CASSHTVRSRKTYGYTF. The CDR3 nucleotides read TGCGCCAGCAGTCACACCGTAAGATCGCGAAAGACCTATGGCTACACCTTC.

Details on this clonotype: This may arise from a read error, as a much more abundant clone is one base away. This chain links TRBV11-2 with TRBJ2-7; 8 bases fit TRBD1. CDR3 length equals 15 residues. The ends lost 7 bases at V and 4 bases at J; junction bases unmatched: 12. Germline CDR1 is SGHAT and CDR2 is FQNNGV. CDR3 sequence: CASNPWGTGPYEQYF. The DNA of the CDR3 is TGTGCCAGCAACCCCTGGGGGACAGGTCCGTACGAGCAGTACTTC.

As for this clonotype: A much bigger clone sits one base away, suggesting this may be a read error. The chain carries TRBV9 and TRBJ1-1; D uncertain. The CDR3 runs to 13 residues. Germline values: CDR1 SGDLS, CDR2 YYNGEE. The CDR3 loop is CAGSDAGDTEAFF. The CDR3 nucleotides are TGTGCCGGCAGCGACGCTGGGGACACTGAAGCTTTCTTT.

This clonotype occurred many times. V usage is TRBV5-1 and J usage is TRBJ1-1; TRBD1 might be the D (5 bases). The CDR3 spans 13 residues. Between the trimmed V and J ends, which lost 9 bases and 1 base, there was a span of 13 bases. Germline V gene data show CDR1 as SGHRS and CDR2 as YFSETQ. CDR3 sequence reads: CATARDGNTEAFF. In DNA, the CDR3 is TGCGCCACCGCCCGGGACGGGAACACTGAAGCTTTCTTT.

About this clonotype: A read error is possible here, since a much larger clone lies one base away. The chain is built from TRBV29-1 and TRBJ2-5, with D perhaps assigned TRBD1 or TRBD2 (5 bases each). Germline V gene data show CDR1 as SQVTM and CDR2 as ANQGSEA. Trimming took 7 bases from V and 7 from J, leaving 19 bases between them. This CDR3 comprises 13 residues. CDR3 protein: CSAAGTPWWTQYF. The CDR3 DNA is TGCAGCGCAGCAGGGACCCCATGGTGGACCCAGTACTTC.

The chain employs TRBV10-1 and TRBJ2-3, with 12 positions matching TRBD2. There are 13 residues in the CDR3. Germline loops: CDR1 WNHNN, CDR2 SYGVQD (reference sequence). V trimming: 2 bases; J trimming: 13 bases; junction bases outside the gene matches: 4. CDR3 protein: CASSEMTSGRKYF. The CDR3 bases are TGCGCCAGCAGTGAGATGACTAGCGGGAGAAAGTATTTT.

The sample holds many counts of this clonotype. The J gene is TRBJ1-1, the V gene TRBV3-1; a weak D match, TRBD1 (6 bases). This CDR3 comprises 13 residues. The germline gives CDR1 LGHDT, CDR2 YNNKEL (reference sequence). Trimming left V 3 bases short and J 2 bases short, with 7 bases between. As DNA, the CDR3 is TGTGCCAGCAGCCAGGGGGGCAACACTGAAGCTTTCTTT. Encoded protein: CASSQGGNTEAFF.

In this sample, this clonotype turned up many times. This chain uses TRBV7-1 with TRBJ1-2; D call uncertain. TRBV7-1 is treated as an ORF (open reading frame) with a function not yet certain. Trimming shortened V by 5 bases and J by 4 bases, and 23 bases separated the two germline ends. CDR3 size: 17 residues. The CDR3 DNA is TGTGCCAGCAGCGTACCCTGTCACGAGGGAAAGACCTATGGCTACACCTTC. Its translation: CASSVPCHEGKTYGYTF.

This clonotype was observed a few times. Germline and junction disagree at one end, which may indicate a read error. The V gene is TRBV18, the J gene TRBJ2-3, with D maybe TRBD1 (6 bases). Germline V gene sequence: CDR1 KGHSH, CDR2 LQKENI. This CDR3 has 16 residues. CDR3 sequence: CASPPPLGAGTDTQYF. CDR3 nucleotide sequence: TGTGCCAGCCCACCACCACTGGGGGCCGGCACAGATACGCAGTATTTT.